These 14 T cell receptor beta chains were all obtained from the same sample, sequenced in a study of blood T cell repertoires in COVID-19. Clones were sequenced by immunoSEQ multiplex PCR, and TCRdb holds only the in-frame ones, with some missing. The sample yields about 150,000 clones, roughly 87% seen once. Sequencing input: peripheral blood. The receptors originated from a woman aged 45-65 years with acute or convalescent COVID-19.

The chain joins TRBV3-1 (or the pseudogene TRBV3-2) to TRBJ1-1, with D perhaps TRBD1 (6 bases). Trimming pared 1 base from V and 0 bases from J, leaving 24 bases between. This CDR3 contains 20 residues. CDR1 LGHDT and CDR2 YNNKEL come from the germline V gene (reference sequence). CDR3 DNA: TGTGCCAGCAGCCAAGGGCGCTTGGGCAGACTGGGGGCAATGAACACTGAAGCTTTCTTT. The encoded protein is CASSQGRLGRLGAMNTEAFF.

The rearrangement uses TRBV11-3 and TRBJ2-5, with a weak D call TRBD2 (5 bases). This CDR3 comprises 17 residues. V dropped 2 bases and J dropped 2 bases, with 18 bases sitting between them. Per the germline V gene, CDR1 is SGHNT and CDR2 is YENEEA. The CDR3 sequence is CASSLSGGPNGQETQYF. The CDR3 DNA reads TGTGCCAGCAGCTTAAGCGGCGGCCCCAACGGGCAAGAGACCCAGTACTTC.

V usage is TRBV5-1 and J usage is TRBJ1-2; D is unresolved. Germline CDR1 reads SGHRS; CDR2 reads YFSETQ. Trimming left V 0 bases short and J 4 bases short, with 7 bases between. This CDR3 is built from 13 residues. CDR3 in amino acids: CASSLEPGYGYTF. As DNA, the CDR3 is TGCGCCAGCAGCTTGGAACCAGGCTATGGCTACACCTTC.

The chain has TRBV7-3 and TRBJ2-5; TRBD2 is a possible D gene (5 bases). Germline V CDR1 and CDR2: SGHTA, FQGTGA. The CDR3 loop spans 15 amino acids. V lost 0 bases, J lost 4 bases, and 12 bases lay in between. As DNA, the CDR3 is TGTGCCAGCAGCTTAACGGGAGTTGGGAGAGAGACCCAGTACTTC. Protein product: CASSLTGVGRETQYF.

The CDR3 here is CASSLVSSTDSSYEQYF. The CDR3 DNA reads TGTGCCAGCAGCTTAGTCTCTTCTACTGATAGCTCCTACGAGCAGTACTTC. This sequence joins TRBV7-9 and TRBJ2-7; D unresolved. The ends were cut back, 1 base at V and 0 bases at J, with 16 bases in the middle. CDR1 and CDR2 (germline): SEHNR, FQNEAQ (reference sequence). The CDR3 covers 17 residues.

The chain employs TRBV5-6 and TRBJ1-2; the D gene is possibly TRBD1 (6 bases). V was pared by 4 bases and J by 1 base, with 11 bases between. The germline gives CDR1 SGHDT, CDR2 YYEEEE. The CDR3 runs to 14 residues. The CDR3 here is CASSDIQGNYGYTF. The CDR3 bases are TGTGCCAGCAGCGACATACAGGGTAACTATGGCTACACCTTC.

The chain recombines TRBV29-1 with TRBJ2-3; TRBD1 matches at 8 bases. The V segment lost 6 bases and the J segment 2 bases; nucleotides outside the gene matches: 4. The CDR3 runs to 13 residues. Germline V gene sequence: CDR1 SQVTM, CDR2 ANQGSEA. The CDR3 spells CSVGGQATDTQYF. Here the CDR3 DNA reads TGCAGCGTAGGGGGACAGGCCACAGATACGCAGTATTTT.

The chain joins TRBV2 to TRBJ1-6, with no clear D. Germline V gene lookup returns CDR1 SNHLY and CDR2 FYNNEI. The CDR3 covers 13 residues. Trimming removed 0 bases at V and 14 bases at J, with 11 bases between. As DNA, the CDR3 is TGTGCCAGCAGTGAAGCGAGGGTCTTGGCCCTCCACTTT. Protein product: CASSEARVLALHF. The variable domain in full, with the rest retrieved from reference TRBV2 and TRBJ1-6, is EPEVTQTPSHQVTQMGQEVILRCVPISNHLYFYWYRQILGQKVEFLVSFYNNEISEKSEIFDDQFSVERPDGSNFTLKIRSTKLEDSAMYFCASSEARVLALHFGNGTRLTVT.

V usage is TRBV24-1 and J usage is TRBJ2-2, with D unclear. The CDR3 spans 13 residues. With 5 bases removed from V and 1 base from J, the gap between germline ends came to 4 bases. Germline V gene data show CDR1 as KGHDR and CDR2 as SFDVKD. The CDR3 reads CATSAQNTGELFF. The CDR3 DNA sequence: TGTGCCACCAGTGCCCAGAACACCGGGGAGCTGTTTTTT.

The chain recombines TRBV5-1 with TRBJ1-3; no clear D gene. This CDR3 has 16 amino acids. Trimming removed 4 bases from V and 4 bases from J, with 18 bases in between. The germline V gene encodes CDR1 SGHRS and CDR2 YFSETQ. The CDR3 loop is CASSPRPVPGGNTIYF. CDR3 nucleotides: TGCGCCAGCAGCCCCCGCCCTGTGCCGGGAGGAAACACCATATATTTT.

The CDR3: CASAVTRSSGNTIYF. The CDR3 bases are TGTGCCAGCGCCGTCACACGGAGCTCTGGAAACACCATATATTTT. V gene TRBV4-2 combines with J gene TRBJ1-3, with D hard to call. The CDR3 consists of 15 residues. The germline gives CDR1 LGHNA, CDR2 YNFKEQ. V dropped 8 bases and J dropped 0 bases, with 14 bases sitting between them.

This clone was detected only once. This chain uses TRBV21-1 with TRBJ2-6; the table's D call, TRBD1, has no DNA check behind it. TRBV21-1 is described as a pseudogene. The CDR3 has 16 amino acids. CDR3 coding DNA: TGTGCCAGCCCGGACAGGGAATCTTCTGGGGCCAACGTCCTGACTTTC. It codes for CASPDRESSGANVLTF.

The chain is built from TRBV19 and TRBJ1-2, with D perhaps matching TRBD1 (6 bases). The CDR3 covers 15 residues. V lost 10 bases to trimming and J lost 2 bases, with 20 bases between them. From germline, CDR1 is LNHDA and CDR2 SQIVND (reference sequence). This CDR3 is CATTTGFGGNYGYTF. As DNA, the CDR3 is TGTGCCACCACTACAGGGTTCGGAGGCAACTATGGCTACACCTTC.

The chain has TRBV19 and TRBJ1-4, with D unresolved. The CDR3 has 14 residues. Trimming removed 9 bases at V and 2 bases at J, with 13 bases between. Germline lookup yields CDR1 LNHDA and CDR2 SQIVND (reference sequence). The DNA of the CDR3 is TGTGCCAGCCGAGGAGGTTCCACTAATGAAAAACTGTTTTTT. Translated: CASRGGSTNEKLFF. Together with reference TRBV19 and TRBJ1-4, the CDR3 gives the full variable domain: DGGITQSPKYLFRKEGQNVTLSCEQNLNHDAMYWYRQDPGQGLRLIYYSQIVNDFQKGDIAEGYSVSREKKESFPLTVTSAQKNPTAFYLCASRGGSTNEKLFFGSGTQLSVL.